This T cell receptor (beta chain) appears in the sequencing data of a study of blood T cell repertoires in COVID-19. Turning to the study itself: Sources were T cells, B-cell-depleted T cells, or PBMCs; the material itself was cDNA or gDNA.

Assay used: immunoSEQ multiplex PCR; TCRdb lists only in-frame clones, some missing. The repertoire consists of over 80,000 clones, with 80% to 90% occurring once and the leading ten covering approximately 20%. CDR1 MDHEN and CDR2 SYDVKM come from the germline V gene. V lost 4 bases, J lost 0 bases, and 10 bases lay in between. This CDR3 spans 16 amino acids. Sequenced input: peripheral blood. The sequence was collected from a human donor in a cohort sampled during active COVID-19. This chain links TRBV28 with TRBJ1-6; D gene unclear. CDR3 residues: CASSSLRSSYNSPLHF. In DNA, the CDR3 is TGTGCCAGCAGTTCGCTGAGGAGCTCCTATAATTCACCCCTCCACTTT.